This T cell receptor beta chain emerged from a study of spatial heterogeneity in lung cancer. Looking at the study overall: Detection consistently captured more beta-chain sequences than alpha-chain sequences.

Individually, TCR cDNA molecules were each labelled with a unique molecular identifier. TCRdb re-derived calls from the 5' RACE reads in MiXCR, one entry per CDR3 protein. In the table there are just under 95,000 distinct CDR3 sequences, 12% of which are singletons. This clonotype was found a few times. The CDR3 runs 16 residues. CDR1 is MNHNY, CDR2 SVGAGI, per germline (reference sequence). Trimming left V 5 bases short and J 1 base short, with 15 bases between. Documented time point: sample taken at primary tumor resection. Samples came from roughly 70 TRACERx patients with untreated early-stage lung cancer. Sequencing of whole RNA from tumor, nontumor lung or frozen PBMC involved no sorting.

Sample: PBMCs, taken at surgery. This receptor was taken from a male donor with early-stage non-small cell lung cancer. This rearrangement joins TRBV6-6 to TRBJ2-4; D gene ambiguous. CDR3 DNA: TGTGCCAGCAGTGAGATACCTCCCGGGGCCAAAAACATTCAGTACTTC. It encodes CASSEIPPGAKNIQYF.